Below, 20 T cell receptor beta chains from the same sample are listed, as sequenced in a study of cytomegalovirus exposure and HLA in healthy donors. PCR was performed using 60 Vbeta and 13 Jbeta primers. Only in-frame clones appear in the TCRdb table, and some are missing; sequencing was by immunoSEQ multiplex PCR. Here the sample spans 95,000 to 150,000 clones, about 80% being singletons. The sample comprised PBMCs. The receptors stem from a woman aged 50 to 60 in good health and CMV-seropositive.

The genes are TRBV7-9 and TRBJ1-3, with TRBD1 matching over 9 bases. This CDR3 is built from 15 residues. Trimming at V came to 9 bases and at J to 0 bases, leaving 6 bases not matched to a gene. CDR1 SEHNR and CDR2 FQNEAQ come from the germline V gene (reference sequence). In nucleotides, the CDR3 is TGTGCCAGTGCGGACAGGGGCCTCTCTGGAAACACCATATATTTT. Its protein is CASADRGLSGNTIYF.

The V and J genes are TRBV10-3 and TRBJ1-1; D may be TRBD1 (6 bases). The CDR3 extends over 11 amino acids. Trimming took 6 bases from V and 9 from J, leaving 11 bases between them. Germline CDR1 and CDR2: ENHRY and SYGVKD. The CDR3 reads CAISTTGQAFF. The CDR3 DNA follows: TGTGCCATCAGCACGACAGGTCAAGCTTTCTTT.

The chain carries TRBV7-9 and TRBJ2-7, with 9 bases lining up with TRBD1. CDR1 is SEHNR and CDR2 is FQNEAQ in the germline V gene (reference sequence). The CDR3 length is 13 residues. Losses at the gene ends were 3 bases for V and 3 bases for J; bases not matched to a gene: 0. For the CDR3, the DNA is TGTGCCAGCAGCTTGACAGGGGGCTACGAGCAGTACTTC. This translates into CASSLTGGYEQYF.

In DNA, the CDR3 is TGTGCCAGCAGCTTAGGTAGCGGGACTGGAGAGACCCAGTACTTC. This gives the protein CASSLGSGTGETQYF. V gene TRBV7-9 combines with J gene TRBJ2-5; 8 bases are shared with TRBD2. This CDR3 spans 15 amino acids. With V trimmed by 1 base and J by 4 bases, 5 bases remained unmatched. CDR1 is SEHNR, CDR2 FQNEAQ, per germline (reference sequence).

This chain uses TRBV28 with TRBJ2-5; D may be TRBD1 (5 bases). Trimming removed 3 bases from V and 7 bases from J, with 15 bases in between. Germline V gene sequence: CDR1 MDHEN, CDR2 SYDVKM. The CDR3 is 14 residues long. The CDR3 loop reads CASSFVRGVVTQYF. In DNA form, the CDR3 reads TGTGCCAGCAGTTTCGTAAGGGGCGTGGTGACCCAGTACTTC.

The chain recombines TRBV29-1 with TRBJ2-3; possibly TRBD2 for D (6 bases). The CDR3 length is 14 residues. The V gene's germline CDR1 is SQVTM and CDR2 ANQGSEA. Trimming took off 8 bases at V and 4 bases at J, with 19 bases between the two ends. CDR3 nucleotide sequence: TGCAGCTTATACCTGGCGGGGCGGGCAGATACGCAGTATTTT. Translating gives CSLYLAGRADTQYF.

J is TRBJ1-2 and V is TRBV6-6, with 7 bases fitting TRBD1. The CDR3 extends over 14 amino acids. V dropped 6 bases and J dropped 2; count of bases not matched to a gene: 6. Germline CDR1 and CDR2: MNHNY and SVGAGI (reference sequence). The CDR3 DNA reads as TGTGCCAGCAGGACTGGGACAGCAAACTATGGCTACACCTTC. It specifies CASRTGTANYGYTF.

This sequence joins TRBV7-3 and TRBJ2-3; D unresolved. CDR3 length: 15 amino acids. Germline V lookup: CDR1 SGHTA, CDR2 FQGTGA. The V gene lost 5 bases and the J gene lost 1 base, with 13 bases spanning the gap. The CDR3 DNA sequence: TGTGCCAGCAGCCCAGACTTAGCCCGCACAGATACGCAGTATTTT. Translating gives CASSPDLARTDTQYF.

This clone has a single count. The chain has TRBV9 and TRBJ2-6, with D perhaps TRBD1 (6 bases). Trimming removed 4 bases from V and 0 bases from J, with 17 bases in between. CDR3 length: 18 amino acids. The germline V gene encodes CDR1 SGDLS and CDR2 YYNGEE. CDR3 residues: CASSSPQGGGSGANVLTF. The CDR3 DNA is TGTGCCAGCAGCTCACCACAGGGTGGAGGCTCTGGGGCCAACGTCCTGACTTTC.

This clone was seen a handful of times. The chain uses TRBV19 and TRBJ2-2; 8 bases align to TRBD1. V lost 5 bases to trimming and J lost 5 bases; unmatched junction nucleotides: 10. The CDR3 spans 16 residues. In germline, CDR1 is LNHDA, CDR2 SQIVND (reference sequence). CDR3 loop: CASSWQGASRTGELFF. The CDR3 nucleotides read TGTGCCAGTAGTTGGCAGGGGGCGAGTCGGACCGGGGAGCTGTTTTTT.

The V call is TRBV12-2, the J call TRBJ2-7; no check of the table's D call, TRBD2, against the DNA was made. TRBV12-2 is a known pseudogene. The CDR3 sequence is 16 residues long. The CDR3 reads CASRPRGGEGAYEQYF. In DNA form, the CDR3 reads TGTGCAAGTCGCCCAAGGGGGGGGGAGGGCGCCTACGAGCAGTACTTC.

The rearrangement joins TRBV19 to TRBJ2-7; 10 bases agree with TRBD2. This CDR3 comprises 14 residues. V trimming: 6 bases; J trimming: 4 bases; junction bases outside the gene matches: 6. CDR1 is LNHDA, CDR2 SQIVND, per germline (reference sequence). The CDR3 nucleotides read TGTGCCAGTAGCCGAGGACTAGCGGTTTACGAGCAGTACTTC. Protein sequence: CASSRGLAVYEQYF. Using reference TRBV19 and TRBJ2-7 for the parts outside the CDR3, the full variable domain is DGGITQSPKYLFRKEGQNVTLSCEQNLNHDAMYWYRQDPGQGLRLIYYSQIVNDFQKGDIAEGYSVSREKKESFPLTVTSAQKNPTAFYLCASSRGLAVYEQYFGPGTRLTVT.

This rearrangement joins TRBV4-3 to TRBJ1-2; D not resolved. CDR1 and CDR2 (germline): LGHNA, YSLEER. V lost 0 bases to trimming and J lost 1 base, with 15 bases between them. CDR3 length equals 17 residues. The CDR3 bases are TGCGCCAGCAGCCAAGATAGTGCCAGGATTCTTAACTATGGCTACACCTTC. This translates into CASSQDSARILNYGYTF.

The CDR3 DNA sequence: TGTGCCAGCAGCTCCAGGGGGCGCGGGGGAGGAGATACGCAGTATTTT. The encoded protein is CASSSRGRGGGDTQYF. The rearrangement joins TRBV7-6 to TRBJ2-3; the D gene is possibly TRBD1 (8 bases). Trimming cost V 4 bases and J 5 bases, with 19 bases left between them. CDR3 length equals 16 residues. Germline V gene data show CDR1 as SGHVS and CDR2 as FNYEAQ.

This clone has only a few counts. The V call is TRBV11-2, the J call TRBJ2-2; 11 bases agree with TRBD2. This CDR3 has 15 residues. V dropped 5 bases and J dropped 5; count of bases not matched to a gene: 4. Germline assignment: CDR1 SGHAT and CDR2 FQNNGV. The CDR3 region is CASSVLAGGTGELFF. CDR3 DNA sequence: TGTGCCAGCAGCGTTCTAGCGGGAGGTACCGGGGAGCTGTTTTTT.

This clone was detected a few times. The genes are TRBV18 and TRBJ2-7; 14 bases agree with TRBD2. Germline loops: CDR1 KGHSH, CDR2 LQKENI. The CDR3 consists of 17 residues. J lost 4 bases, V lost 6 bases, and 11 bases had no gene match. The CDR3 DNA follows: TGTGCCAGCTCCAAGGGACTAGCGGGAGTAAGCCCTTACGAGCAGTACTTC. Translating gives CASSKGLAGVSPYEQYF. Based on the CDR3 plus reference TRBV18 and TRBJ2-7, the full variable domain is NAGVMQNPRHLVRRRGQEARLRCSPMKGHSHVYWYRQLPEEGLKFMVYLQKENIIDESGMPKERFSAEFPKEGPSILRIQQVVRGDSAAYFCASSKGLAGVSPYEQYFGPGTRLTVT.

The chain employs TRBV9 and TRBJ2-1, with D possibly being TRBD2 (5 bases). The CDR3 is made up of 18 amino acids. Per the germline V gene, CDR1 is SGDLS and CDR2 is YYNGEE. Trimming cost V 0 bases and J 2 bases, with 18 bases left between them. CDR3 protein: CASSVAYTSRGTYNEQFF. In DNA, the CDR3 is TGTGCCAGCAGCGTAGCTTACACATCCAGAGGGACCTACAATGAGCAGTTCTTC.

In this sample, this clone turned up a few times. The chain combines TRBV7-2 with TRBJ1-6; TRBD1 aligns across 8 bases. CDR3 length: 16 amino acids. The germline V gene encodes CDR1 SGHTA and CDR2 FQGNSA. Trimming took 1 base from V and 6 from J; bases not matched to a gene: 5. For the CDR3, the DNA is TGTGCCAGCAGCTTAGACCAGGGGGCGTCTAATTCACCCCTCCACTTT. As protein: CASSLDQGASNSPLHF.

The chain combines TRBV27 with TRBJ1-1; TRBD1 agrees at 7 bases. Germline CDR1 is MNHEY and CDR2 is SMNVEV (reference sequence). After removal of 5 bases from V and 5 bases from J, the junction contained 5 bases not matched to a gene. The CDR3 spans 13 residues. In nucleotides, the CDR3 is TGTGCCAGCAGTAGCAGGGGGTGGACTGAAGCTTTCTTT. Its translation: CASSSRGWTEAFF.

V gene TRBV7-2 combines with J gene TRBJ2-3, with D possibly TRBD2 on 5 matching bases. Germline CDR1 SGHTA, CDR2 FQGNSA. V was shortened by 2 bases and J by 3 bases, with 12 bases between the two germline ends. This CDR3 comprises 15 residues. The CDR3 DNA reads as TGTGCCAGCAGCTTATTTGGTAGCGCGACAGATACGCAGTATTTT. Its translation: CASSLFGSATDTQYF.